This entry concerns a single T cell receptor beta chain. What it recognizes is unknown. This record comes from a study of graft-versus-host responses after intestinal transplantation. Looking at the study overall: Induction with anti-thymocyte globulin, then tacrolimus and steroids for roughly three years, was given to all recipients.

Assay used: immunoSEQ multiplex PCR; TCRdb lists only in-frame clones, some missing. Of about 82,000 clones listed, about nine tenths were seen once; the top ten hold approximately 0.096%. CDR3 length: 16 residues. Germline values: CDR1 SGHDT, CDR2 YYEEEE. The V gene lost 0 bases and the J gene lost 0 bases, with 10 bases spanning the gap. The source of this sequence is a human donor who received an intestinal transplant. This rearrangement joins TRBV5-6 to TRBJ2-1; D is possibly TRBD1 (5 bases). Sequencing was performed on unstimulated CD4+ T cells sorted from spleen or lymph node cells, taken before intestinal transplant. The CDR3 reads CASSLVGAASYNEQFF. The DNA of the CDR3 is TGTGCCAGCAGCTTGGTTGGGGCGGCCTCCTACAATGAGCAGTTCTTC.